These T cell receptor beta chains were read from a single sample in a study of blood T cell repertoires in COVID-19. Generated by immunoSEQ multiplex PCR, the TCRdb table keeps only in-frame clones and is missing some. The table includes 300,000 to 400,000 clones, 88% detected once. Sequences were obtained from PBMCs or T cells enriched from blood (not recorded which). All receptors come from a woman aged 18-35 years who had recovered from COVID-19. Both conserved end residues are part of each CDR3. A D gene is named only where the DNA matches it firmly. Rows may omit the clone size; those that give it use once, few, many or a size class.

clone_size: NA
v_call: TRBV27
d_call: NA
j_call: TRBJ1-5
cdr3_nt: TGTGCCAGCAGTTTCAGCGCCGGGAGCAATCAGCCCCAGCATTTT
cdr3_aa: CASSFSAGSNQPQHF

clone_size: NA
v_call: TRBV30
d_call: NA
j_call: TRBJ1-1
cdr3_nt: TGTGCCTGGAGTGTGGGGCTCCTAGCTTTCTTT
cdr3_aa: CAWSVGLLAFF

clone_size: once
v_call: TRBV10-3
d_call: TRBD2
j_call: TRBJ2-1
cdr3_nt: TGTGCCATCAGTGGCCAGAAGTCTAGCGGGGGCCTTGGCTATGAGCAGTTCTTC
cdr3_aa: CAISGQKSSGGLGYEQFF

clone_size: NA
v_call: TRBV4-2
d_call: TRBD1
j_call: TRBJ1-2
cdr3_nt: TGTGCCAGCAGCCAAACCTCACGGAGGGGACAGGTTTATGGCTACACCTTC
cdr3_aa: CASSQTSRRGQVYGYTF

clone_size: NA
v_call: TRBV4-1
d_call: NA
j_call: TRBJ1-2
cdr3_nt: TGCGCCAGCAGCCAAGATCCTGACGTTGGCTACAGGTCAGCTAACTATGGCTACACCTTC
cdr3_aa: CASSQDPDVGYRSANYGYTF

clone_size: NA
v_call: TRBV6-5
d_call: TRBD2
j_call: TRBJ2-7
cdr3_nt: TGTGCCAGCAGTTCGACAGGCGGGGGGTCCTACGAGCAGTACTTC
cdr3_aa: CASSSTGGGSYEQYF

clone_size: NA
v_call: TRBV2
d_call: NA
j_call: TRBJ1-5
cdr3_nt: TGTGCCAGCAGTGACTCTCCCGCGGGGGGCAATCAGCCCCAGCATTTT
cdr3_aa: CASSDSPAGGNQPQHF

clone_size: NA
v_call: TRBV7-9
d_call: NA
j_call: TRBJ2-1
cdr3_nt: TGTGCCAGCAGCTTACAGGGAATGGATGAGCAGTTCTTC
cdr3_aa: CASSLQGMDEQFF

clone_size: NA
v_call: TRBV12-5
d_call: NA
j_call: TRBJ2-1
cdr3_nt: TGTGCTAGTGGTTCGACAGCCACAGTGGGAACCTACAATGAGCAGTTCTTC
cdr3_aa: CASGSTATVGTYNEQFF

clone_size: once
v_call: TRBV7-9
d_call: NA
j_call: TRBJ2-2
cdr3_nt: TGTGCCAGCAGCCGCCGAGGACAACCCGGCACCGGGGAGCTGTTTTTT
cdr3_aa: CASSRRGQPGTGELFF

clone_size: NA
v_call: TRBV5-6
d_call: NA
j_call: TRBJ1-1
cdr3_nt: TGTGCCAGCAGCCCGAAGTCCCTGCAGTTGAACACTGAAGCTTTCTTT
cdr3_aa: CASSPKSLQLNTEAFF

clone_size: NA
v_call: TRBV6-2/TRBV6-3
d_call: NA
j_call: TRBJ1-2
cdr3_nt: TGTGCCAGCAGCCCCCCCTCGACAGGAGACTATGGCTACACCTTC
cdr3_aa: CASSPPSTGDYGYTF

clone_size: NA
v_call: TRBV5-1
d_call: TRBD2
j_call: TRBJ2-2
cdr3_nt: TGCGCCAGCAGCTCCGGGACTAGTTCCACCGGGGAGCTGTTTTTT
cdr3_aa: CASSSGTSSTGELFF

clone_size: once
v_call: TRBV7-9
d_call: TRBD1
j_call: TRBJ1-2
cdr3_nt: TGTGCCAGCAGCTTAGGACAGGGGGGAGGCTACACCTTC
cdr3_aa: CASSLGQGGGYTF

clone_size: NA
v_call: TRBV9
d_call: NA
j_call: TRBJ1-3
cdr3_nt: TGTGCCAGCAGCGTACAGGGCTCTGGAAACACCATATATTTT
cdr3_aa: CASSVQGSGNTIYF

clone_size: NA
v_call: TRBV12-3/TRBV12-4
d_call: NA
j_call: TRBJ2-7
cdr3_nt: TGTGCCAGCAGTTCCCTCCTAGACTACGAGCAGTACTTC
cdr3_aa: CASSSLLDYEQYF

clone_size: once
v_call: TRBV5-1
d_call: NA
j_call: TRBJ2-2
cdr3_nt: TGCGCCAGCAGCTCGGCCGGCGGGGCGACCGGGGAGCTGTTTTTT
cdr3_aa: CASSSAGGATGELFF

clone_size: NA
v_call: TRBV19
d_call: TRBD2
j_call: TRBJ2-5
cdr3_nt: TGTGCCAGTCGTCCCGGACTAGGGTTCGGGGAGACCCAGTACTTC
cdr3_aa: CASRPGLGFGETQYF

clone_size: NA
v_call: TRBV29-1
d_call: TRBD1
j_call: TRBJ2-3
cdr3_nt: TGCAGCGTTCGGGACAGCCGGGGCACAGATACGCAGTATTTT
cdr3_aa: CSVRDSRGTDTQYF

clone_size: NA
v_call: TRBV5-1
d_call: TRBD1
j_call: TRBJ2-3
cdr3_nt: TGCGCCAGCACCAAACGGACAGACAGGGGCCCCTTCGGCAGAGATACGCAGTATTTT
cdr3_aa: CASTKRTDRGPFGRDTQYF

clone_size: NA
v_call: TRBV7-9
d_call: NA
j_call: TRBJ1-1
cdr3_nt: TGTGCCAGCAGCGGAGTCAAAAACACTGAAGCTTTCTTT
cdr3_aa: CASSGVKNTEAFF

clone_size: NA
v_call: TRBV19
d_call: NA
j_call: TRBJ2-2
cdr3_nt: TGTGCCAGTAGTCGACGGGATCCTGGCACCGGGGAGCTGTTTTTT
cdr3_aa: CASSRRDPGTGELFF

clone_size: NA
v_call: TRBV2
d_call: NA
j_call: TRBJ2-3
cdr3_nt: TGTGCCAGCAGGGGCGGCACAGATACGCAGTATTTT
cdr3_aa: CASRGGTDTQYF

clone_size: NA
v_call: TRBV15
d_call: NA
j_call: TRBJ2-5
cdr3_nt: TGTGCCACCAGCAGAGATCCCGAAGAGACCCAGTACTTC
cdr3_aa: CATSRDPEETQYF

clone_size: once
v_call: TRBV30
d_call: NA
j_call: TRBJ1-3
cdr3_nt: TGTGCCTGGAGTGTACTTTCAGGGACTGGGGCTGGAAACACCATATATTTT
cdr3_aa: CAWSVLSGTGAGNTIYF

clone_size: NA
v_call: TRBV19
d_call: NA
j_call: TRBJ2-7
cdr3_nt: TGTGCCAGTGGAACCCCAGGGACTTACGAGCAGTACTTC
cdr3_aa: CASGTPGTYEQYF

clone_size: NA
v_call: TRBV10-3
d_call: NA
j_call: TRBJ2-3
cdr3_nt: TGTGCCATCAGTGAGTCAAGGTTGGAGTCAGATACGCAGTATTTT
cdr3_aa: CAISESRLESDTQYF

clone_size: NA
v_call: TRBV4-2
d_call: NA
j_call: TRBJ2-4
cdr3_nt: TGTGCCAGCAGCCCATACCGCTCTGGGCAGAACAAAAACATTCAGTACTTC
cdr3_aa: CASSPYRSGQNKNIQYF

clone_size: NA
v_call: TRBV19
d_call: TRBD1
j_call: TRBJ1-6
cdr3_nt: TGTGCCAGTAGCAAAATAGGGGACAGGGCGGACTCACCCCTCCACTTT
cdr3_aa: CASSKIGDRADSPLHF

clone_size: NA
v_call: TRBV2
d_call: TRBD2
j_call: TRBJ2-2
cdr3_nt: TGTGCCAGCAGTGAACTAGCGGGGAGGTACACCGGGGAGCTGTTTTTT
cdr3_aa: CASSELAGRYTGELFF

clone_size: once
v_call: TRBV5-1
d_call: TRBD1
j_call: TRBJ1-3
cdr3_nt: TGCGCCAGCAGCTGGACAGGGGAGGGAAACACCATATATTTT
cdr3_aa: CASSWTGEGNTIYF

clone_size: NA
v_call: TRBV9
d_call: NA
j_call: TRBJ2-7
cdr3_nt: TGTGCCAGCAGCGTAGACCGATCGGGCTACGAGCAGTACTTC
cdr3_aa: CASSVDRSGYEQYF

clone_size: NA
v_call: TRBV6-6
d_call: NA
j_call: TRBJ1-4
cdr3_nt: TGTGCCAGCAGTTACTCGACAGGTGCTAATGAAAAACTGTTTTTT
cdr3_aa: CASSYSTGANEKLFF

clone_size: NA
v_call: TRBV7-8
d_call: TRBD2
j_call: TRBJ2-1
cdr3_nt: TGTGCCAGCAGCCGTAGCGGGGCCTCCTACAATGAGCAGTTCTTC
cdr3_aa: CASSRSGASYNEQFF

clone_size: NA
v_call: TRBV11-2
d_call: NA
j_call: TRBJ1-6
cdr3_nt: TGTGCCAGCAGCCGTCGGGCGGGAGGGATTTCACCCCTCCACTTT
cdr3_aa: CASSRRAGGISPLHF

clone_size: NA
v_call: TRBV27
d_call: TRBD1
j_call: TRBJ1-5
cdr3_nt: TGTGCCAGCAGAACAGGGGGTCAGCCCCAGCATTTT
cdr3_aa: CASRTGGQPQHF

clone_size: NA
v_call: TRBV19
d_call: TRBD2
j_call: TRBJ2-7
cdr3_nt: TGTGCCAGTAGCCTAGCGGGATCCTACGAGCAGTACTTC
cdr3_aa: CASSLAGSYEQYF

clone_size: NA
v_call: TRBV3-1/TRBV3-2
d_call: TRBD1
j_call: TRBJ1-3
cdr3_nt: TGTGCCAGCAGCCCATTCTCCGGGACAGGGGGAGGAAACACCATATATTTT
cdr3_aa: CASSPFSGTGGGNTIYF

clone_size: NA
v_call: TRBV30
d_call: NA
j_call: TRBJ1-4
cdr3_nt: TGTGCCTGGAGTGTTTCGGCAGGGCTTGGTGAAAAACTGTTTTTT
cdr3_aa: CAWSVSAGLGEKLFF

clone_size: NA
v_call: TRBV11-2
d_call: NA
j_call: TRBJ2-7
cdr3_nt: TGTGCCAGCAGGTATACCGAAGGACTAAACTACGAGCAGTACTTC
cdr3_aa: CASRYTEGLNYEQYF

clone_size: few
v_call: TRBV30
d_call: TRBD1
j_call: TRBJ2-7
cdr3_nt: TGTGCCTGGAGTGTAGGTTTCGGACAGGAAGCCTACGAGCAGTACTTC
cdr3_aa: CAWSVGFGQEAYEQYF

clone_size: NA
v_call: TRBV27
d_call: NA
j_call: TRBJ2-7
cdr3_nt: TGTGCCAGCAGTTTACGGGGACACTCCTACGAGCAGTACTTC
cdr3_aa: CASSLRGHSYEQYF

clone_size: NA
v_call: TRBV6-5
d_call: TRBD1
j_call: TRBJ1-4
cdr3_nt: TGTGCCAGCAGACGCGGGACAGTCCAGGGGGAAAAACTGTTTTTT
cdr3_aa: CASRRGTVQGEKLFF

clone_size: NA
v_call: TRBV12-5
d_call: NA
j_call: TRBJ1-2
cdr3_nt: TGTGCTAGTGGCTCGGCTCTACTAGCTTATGGCTACACCTTC
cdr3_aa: CASGSALLAYGYTF

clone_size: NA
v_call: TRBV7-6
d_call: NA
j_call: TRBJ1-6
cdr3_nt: TGTGCCAGCAGCTCCACAGGGAATTCACCCCTCCACTTT
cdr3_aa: CASSSTGNSPLHF

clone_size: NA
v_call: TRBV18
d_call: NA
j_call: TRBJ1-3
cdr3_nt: TGTGCCAGCTCACCGGACTGGGAGAGGACCATATATTTT
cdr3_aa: CASSPDWERTIYF

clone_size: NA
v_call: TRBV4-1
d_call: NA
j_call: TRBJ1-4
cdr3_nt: TGCGCCAGCAGCCAATCTCGGAATGAAAAACTGTTTTTT
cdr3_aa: CASSQSRNEKLFF

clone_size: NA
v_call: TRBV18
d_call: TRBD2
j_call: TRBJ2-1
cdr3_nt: TGTGCCAGCTCACACAACCGGGGGGGCCCGAGGGATGAGCAGTTCTTC
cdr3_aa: CASSHNRGGPRDEQFF

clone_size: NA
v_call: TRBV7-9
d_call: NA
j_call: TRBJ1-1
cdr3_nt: TGTGCCAGCAGCTTAGGATCAGGGGACGCTTTCTTT
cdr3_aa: CASSLGSGDAFF

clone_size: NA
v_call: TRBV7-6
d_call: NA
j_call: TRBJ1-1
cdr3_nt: TGTGCCAGCAGCTCTGTCGGGGTCGAAGCTTTCTTT
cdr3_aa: CASSSVGVEAFF

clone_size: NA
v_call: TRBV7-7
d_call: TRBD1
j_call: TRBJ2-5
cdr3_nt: TGTGCTAGCAGCTTTTCTCGGGACAGGGCTAAAGAGACCCAGTACTTC
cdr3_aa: CASSFSRDRAKETQYF

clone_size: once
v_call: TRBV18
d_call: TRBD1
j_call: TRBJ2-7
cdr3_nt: TGTGCCAGCTCACCGGGGACAGTAACCTACGAGCAGTACTTC
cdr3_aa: CASSPGTVTYEQYF

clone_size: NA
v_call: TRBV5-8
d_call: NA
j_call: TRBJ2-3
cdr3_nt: TGTGCCAGCAGCAAGCACAGGAAAGGCACAGATACGCAGTATTTT
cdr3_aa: CASSKHRKGTDTQYF

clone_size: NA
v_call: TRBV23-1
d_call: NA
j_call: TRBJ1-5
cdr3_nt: TGCGCCAGCAGTCAATCTCGGCCAAGACTCGCACCCCAGCATTTT
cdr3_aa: CASSQSRPRLAPQHF

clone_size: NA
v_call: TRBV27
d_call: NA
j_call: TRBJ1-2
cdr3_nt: TGTGCCAGCAGTTCCCGGGGACTCTATGGCTACACCTTC
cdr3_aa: CASSSRGLYGYTF

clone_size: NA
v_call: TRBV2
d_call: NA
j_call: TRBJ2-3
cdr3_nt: TGTGCCAGCAGGTGGACAGAAAGCACAGATACGCAGTATTTT
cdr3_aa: CASRWTESTDTQYF

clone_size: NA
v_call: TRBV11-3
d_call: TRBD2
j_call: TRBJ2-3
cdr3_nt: TGTGCCAGCAGCGCCACAGCGGGGAAGACGAGAGATACGCAGTATTTT
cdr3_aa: CASSATAGKTRDTQYF